The rows below give T cell receptor beta chains drawn from one sample of a study of a mutant IDH1 vaccine in newly diagnosed glioma. Their antigens remain unidentified. Here immunoSEQ multiplex PCR was the method, and the copy in TCRdb shows in-frame clones only, minus some. The table has 38,000 or so clones, roughly 90% seen once. Specimen: PBMCs, collected from a glioma patient whose treatment included an IDH1 peptide vaccine. The source is a man in his fifties with glioma. The CDR3 runs from the conserved cysteine through the conserved F or W. The D gene is left open where the match is weak. Clone size is not always given. Where it is, it says once, few, many or a class for expanded clones.

J,size,D,V,CDR3,DNA
TRBJ2-7,-,TRBD1,TRBV2,CASSELNRGLGEQYF,TGTGCCAGCAGTGAACTGAACAGGGGGCTCGGCGAGCAGTACTTC
TRBJ2-7,-,-,TRBV7-2,CASSRLGVSYEQYF,TGTGCCAGCAGCCGATTGGGCGTCTCCTACGAGCAGTACTTC
TRBJ2-1,-,TRBD1,TRBV7-2,CASSLRRDRGNEQFF,TGTGCCAGCAGCCTACGCCGGGACAGGGGCAATGAGCAGTTCTTC
TRBJ1-1,-,-,TRBV6-6,CASSQQLREAFF,TGTGCCAGCAGCCAACAACTGAGAGAAGCTTTCTTT
TRBJ1-4,-,TRBD1,TRBV7-9,CASSSPRTGANEKLFF,TGTGCCAGCAGCTCCCCCCGGACAGGGGCTAATGAAAAACTGTTTTTT
TRBJ2-1,-,TRBD1,TRBV9,CASSAGTGGGNEQFF,TGTGCCAGCAGCGCCGGGACAGGGGGTGGGAATGAGCAGTTCTTC
TRBJ2-3,-,TRBD2,TRBV2,CASSGPSGGTDTQYF,TGTGCCAGCAGTGGACCTAGCGGAGGCACAGATACGCAGTATTTT
TRBJ1-5,-,TRBD1,TRBV7-2,CASSHTGAGGNQPQHF,TGTGCCAGCAGCCACACAGGGGCAGGTGGCAATCAGCCCCAGCATTTT
TRBJ1-1,-,TRBD1,TRBV5-1,CASSPEGQSNTEAFF,TGCGCCAGCAGCCCTGAGGGACAGTCGAACACTGAAGCTTTCTTT
TRBJ1-1,-,-,TRBV10-3,CAIRGGRTLDEAFF,TGTGCCATCAGGGGTGGCAGGACCCTAGATGAAGCTTTCTTT
TRBJ2-7,-,-,TRBV28,CASTRSPTYEQYF,TGTGCCAGCACCCGCAGTCCGACCTACGAGCAGTACTTC
TRBJ1-1,-,-,TRBV5-1,CASSLSQGEAFF,TGCGCCAGCAGCTTGTCACAGGGAGAAGCTTTCTTT
TRBJ2-1,-,-,TRBV7-9,CASSPYGGGEQFF,TGTGCCAGCAGCCCCTACGGGGGTGGAGAGCAGTTCTTC
TRBJ2-7,-,TRBD2,TRBV18,CASSPTSGSSYEQYF,TGTGCCAGCTCTCCGACTAGCGGAAGCTCCTACGAGCAGTACTTC
TRBJ2-5,-,TRBD2,TRBV5-4,CASSLGGGTQETQYF,TGTGCCAGCAGCTTGGGCGGGGGGACCCAAGAGACCCAGTACTTC
TRBJ2-5,-,-,TRBV7-9,CASSLAGGKETQYF,TGTGCCAGCAGCTTAGCGGGGGGAAAAGAGACCCAGTACTTC
TRBJ2-7,few,-,TRBV30,CALADSPPYEQYF,TGTGCCCTCGCCGACAGTCCCCCCTACGAGCAGTACTTC
TRBJ2-7,-,TRBD1,TRBV5-1,CASSLPGQTYEQYF,TGCGCCAGCAGCTTACCGGGACAGACCTACGAGCAGTACTTC
TRBJ2-7,-,-,TRBV7-8,CASSQTSYEQYF,TGTGCCAGCAGTCAAACTAGTTACGAGCAGTACTTC
TRBJ1-6,-,-,TRBV4-1,CASSQDLQNSPLHF,TGCGCCAGCAGCCAAGATTTACAGAATTCACCCCTCCACTTT
TRBJ2-7,-,TRBD2,TRBV2,CASTPRGSGSWLEQYF,TGTGCCAGCACCCCAAGGGGGAGCGGGAGCTGGCTCGAGCAGTACTTC
TRBJ1-2,once,TRBD1,TRBV2,CASSEAADRGPGKGYTF,TGTGCCAGCAGTGAAGCTGCCGACAGGGGGCCGGGTAAGGGCTACACCTTC
TRBJ1-5,-,-,TRBV19,CASSIYRGDQPQHF,TGTGCCAGTAGTATTTATCGGGGGGATCAGCCCCAGCATTTT
TRBJ1-5,-,-,TRBV10-1,CASRETNSNQPQHF,TGCGCCAGCAGGGAGACAAATAGCAATCAGCCCCAGCATTTT
TRBJ1-4,once,-,TRBV10-2,CASSQVNEKLFF,TGCGCCAGCTCACAGGTTAATGAAAAACTGTTTTTT
TRBJ2-5,-,TRBD2,TRBV5-1,CASSLLASGGGQETQYF,TGCGCCAGCAGCTTGCTTGCTAGCGGGGGAGGTCAAGAGACCCAGTACTTC
TRBJ1-2,-,-,TRBV29-1,CSVKQDRNYGYTF,TGCAGCGTTAAACAGGACCGCAACTATGGCTACACCTTC
TRBJ2-5,few,-,TRBV9,CASSVLALTGETQYF,TGTGCCAGCAGCGTCCTTGCACTAACGGGGGAGACCCAGTACTTC
TRBJ1-2,-,-,TRBV2,CASSRTQQGGYTF,TGTGCCAGCAGTCGGACACAACAGGGTGGCTACACCTTC
TRBJ2-2,-,TRBD2,TRBV5-1,CASSFTSGTNTGELFF,TGCGCCAGCAGCTTTACTAGCGGGACCAACACCGGGGAGCTGTTTTTT
TRBJ2-7,-,-,TRBV27,CASSLSTGSSYEQYF,TGTGCCAGCAGTTTATCGACAGGCTCTTCCTACGAGCAGTACTTC
TRBJ1-4,-,-,TRBV2,CASNERAGTNEKLFF,TGTGCCAGCAATGAACGGGCGGGGACTAATGAAAAACTGTTTTTT
TRBJ2-7,-,-,TRBV5-4,CASSFERRAGEQYF,TGTGCCAGCAGCTTCGAGCGGAGAGCAGGTGAGCAGTACTTC
TRBJ1-5,-,-,TRBV19,CASSIRDQPQHF,TGTGCCAGTAGCATCAGGGATCAGCCCCAGCATTTT
TRBJ2-3,-,-,TRBV25-1,CASRSSPGTQYF,TGTGCCAGCAGGTCTAGCCCCGGTACGCAGTATTTT
TRBJ2-7,-,-,TRBV5-4,CASSPGARDYEQYF,TGTGCCAGCAGCCCTGGGGCCAGGGATTACGAGCAGTACTTC
TRBJ2-3,-,TRBD1,TRBV5-1,CASSVGQSTDTQYF,TGCGCCAGCAGCGTGGGACAGTCCACAGATACGCAGTATTTT
TRBJ1-1,once,-,TRBV10-3,CAIAQGPNTEAFF,TGTGCCATCGCACAGGGCCCGAACACTGAAGCTTTCTTT
TRBJ1-2,-,-,TRBV11-2,CASSFSHYGYTF,TGTGCCAGCAGCTTTTCCCACTATGGCTACACCTTC
TRBJ1-5,-,-,TRBV28,CASTPNWGGNQPQHF,TGTGCCAGTACCCCTAACTGGGGTGGCAATCAGCCCCAGCATTTT
TRBJ1-2,-,-,TRBV6-1,CASMEGGSGQYGYTF,TGTGCCAGCATGGAGGGAGGAAGCGGTCAGTATGGCTACACCTTC
TRBJ1-2,-,-,TRBV29-1,CSVEGQDYGYTF,TGCAGCGTTGAAGGCCAGGACTATGGCTACACCTTC
TRBJ2-3,-,TRBD2,TRBV5-1,CASSGGRGSGRTDTQYF,TGCGCCAGCAGCGGGGGGAGAGGAAGCGGGAGAACAGATACGCAGTATTTT
TRBJ1-1,-,-,TRBV19,CASSMGYTEAFF,TGTGCCAGTAGTATGGGATACACTGAAGCTTTCTTT
TRBJ2-7,-,-,TRBV10-2,CASSTTTGRLSEQYF,TGCGCCAGCTCTACGACCACCGGGCGCCTGAGCGAGCAGTACTTC
TRBJ2-1,-,TRBD1,TRBV5-1,CASSIVQGANEQFF,TGCGCCAGCAGCATAGTTCAGGGGGCCAATGAGCAGTTCTTC
TRBJ2-7,-,-,TRBV9,CASSETGLTYEQYF,TGTGCCAGCAGTGAGACCGGATTAACCTACGAGCAGTACTTC
TRBJ2-7,-,TRBD1,TRBV2,CASSAGRGNYEQYF,TGTGCCAGCAGTGCTGGCAGGGGGAACTACGAGCAGTACTTC
TRBJ2-7,once,-,TRBV9,CASSVGQGEGIHEQYF,TGTGCCAGCAGCGTAGGTCAGGGGGAGGGGATCCACGAGCAGTACTTC
TRBJ2-2,once,TRBD2,TRBV9,CASSIMTSGSLTGELFF,TGTGCCAGCAGCATCATGACTAGCGGGAGCCTCACCGGGGAGCTGTTTTTT
TRBJ2-1,once,-,TRBV13,CASSLVRGGGDTYNEQFF,TGTGCCAGCAGCTTGGTTCGAGGGGGCGGGGATACCTACAATGAGCAGTTCTTC
TRBJ2-5,-,-,TRBV29-1,CSVDRGVEETQYF,TGCAGCGTTGATAGAGGGGTTGAAGAGACCCAGTACTTC
TRBJ2-7,-,TRBD2,TRBV15,CATSGGGLAGVYEQYF,TGTGCCACCAGCGGGGGAGGGCTAGCGGGCGTCTACGAGCAGTACTTC
TRBJ2-3,few,-,TRBV6-1,CASRGRTASTDTQYF,TGTGCCAGCAGAGGCCGGACAGCTAGCACAGATACGCAGTATTTT
TRBJ2-2,-,-,TRBV7-3,CASSSGHNTGELFF,TGTGCCAGCAGCTCGGGACACAACACCGGGGAGCTGTTTTTT
TRBJ1-1,-,-,TRBV6-5,CASSYSGREWAFF,TGTGCCAGCAGTTACTCTGGCAGGGAGTGGGCTTTCTTT
TRBJ2-3,-,TRBD1,TRBV29-1,CSVTSGQGTDTQYF,TGCAGCGTTACCTCGGGACAGGGAACAGATACGCAGTATTTT
TRBJ2-5,-,-,TRBV5-1,CASSLNFGETQYF,TGCGCCAGCAGCTTAAACTTCGGAGAGACCCAGTACTTC
TRBJ2-7,-,-,TRBV5-1,CASSLDAGEDEQYF,TGCGCCAGCAGCTTGGACGCAGGGGAAGACGAGCAGTACTTC